This T cell receptor (beta chain) derives from a study of T cell responses to AZD1222 COVID-19 vaccine. Study-wide background: Second-dose recipients at about 4 or about 12 weeks were treated as one pooled group. Study observations and caveats: The reported proportion of spike-specific TCRs targeting unmutated variant regions was nearly half. Repertoires were collected only later (after the peak T cell response had occurred). Donors were mostly white British, more females; clonal diversity possibly underestimated.

The repertoire was sequenced with immunoSEQ multiplex PCR; TCRdb's copy has only in-frame clones and lacks some. The sample holds 100,000 to 120,000 clones; about 80% are singletons and the top ten take 4.5% to 6%. Concerning this clone itself: The antigen is unknown.

The germline V gene encodes CDR1 SGHNT and CDR2 YYREEE (reference sequence). The CDR3 covers 15 residues. Trimming stripped 5 bases from V and 8 bases from J, with 20 bases between. The sequenced sample was peripheral blood, obtained on day 0 of AZD1222 vaccination. The J gene is TRBJ2-1, the V gene TRBV5-4; D tentatively reads TRBD1 or TRBD2 (6 bases each). This sequence originates from an adult in good health. CDR3: CASRTRGGSVDEQFF. The CDR3 DNA sequence: TGTGCCAGCAGGACCCGAGGGGGGTCTGTCGATGAGCAGTTCTTC.